Listed below are T cell receptor beta chains from one sample, sequenced in a study of T cell responses to AZD1222 COVID-19 vaccine. Profiling relied on immunoSEQ multiplex PCR, and the TCRdb table lists in-frame clones only, not all of them. The sample holds fewer than 55,000 clones; 90% are singletons and the top ten take 30% to 45%. The specimen comprised peripheral blood, sampled 28 days after the second AZD1222 dose. The receptors come from an adult who received the AZD1222 COVID-19 vaccine. Both conserved end residues are part of each CDR3. The D gene is left open where the match is weak. Clone size, where shown, is once, few, many, or a class for clones that have expanded.

-	-	TRBV6-1	TRBJ1-2	TGTGCCAGCGGTGTCGCCGGGAAGCCTCCTGGCTATGGCTACACCTTC	CASGVAGKPPGYGYTF
TRBD1	-	TRBV5-4	TRBJ1-6	TGTGCCAGCAAGAAAAGGGACAGGGATAATTCACCCCTCCACTTT	CASKKRDRDNSPLHF
-	-	TRBV19	TRBJ1-1	TGTGCCAGTAGGGCCTTCTTGGGGAACACTGAAGCTTTCTTT	CASRAFLGNTEAFF
TRBD1	-	TRBV12-3/TRBV12-4	TRBJ1-2	TGTGCCAGCAGTTTCCGGGACAGGGGTGGCTACACCTTC	CASSFRDRGGYTF
TRBD1	-	TRBV5-1	TRBJ1-6	TGCGCCAGCACCCCCACAGGGGGCGTTTCACCCCTCCACTTT	CASTPTGGVSPLHF
TRBD2	-	TRBV27	TRBJ2-5	TGTGCCAGCAGTTTATATCCCCTCGGGGTAGCGGGGGGCGCGTACCAAGAGACCCAGTACTTC	CASSLYPLGVAGGAYQETQYF
-	few	TRBV3-1/TRBV3-2	TRBJ2-7	TGTGCCAGCAGTTTCGAAAGCTACGAGCAGTACTTC	CASSFESYEQYF
-	few	TRBV5-1	TRBJ2-4	TGCGCCAGCAGCTTGGGAGGACAAGGTTTGAACATTCAGTACTTC	CASSLGGQGLNIQYF
TRBD1	-	TRBV6-5	TRBJ1-3	TGTGCCAGCAGCGGGACAGGGGGGAACACCATATATTTT	CASSGTGGNTIYF
TRBD1	-	TRBV3-1/TRBV3-2	TRBJ2-7	TGTGCCAGCAGCCAAAACTCCAGGACAGGGAGCTACGAGCAGTACTTC	CASSQNSRTGSYEQYF
TRBD1	-	TRBV4-3	TRBJ1-3	TGCGCCAGCAGCCGAAAACCGGGACAGGGGTCATTAAACACCATATATTTT	CASSRKPGQGSLNTIYF
TRBD1	few	TRBV13	TRBJ1-2	TGTGCCAGCAGCACCATAGGACAGGGGGCCGGCTACACCTTC	CASSTIGQGAGYTF
-	-	TRBV5-4	TRBJ1-6	TGTGCCAGCAGCTTGGCAGCTGAACCTTTGGGTTCACCCCTCCACTTT	CASSLAAEPLGSPLHF
TRBD1	-	TRBV3-1/TRBV3-2	TRBJ2-7	TGTGCCAGCAGTTACCATACCGGGACAGGGACCTACGAGCAGTACTTC	CASSYHTGTGTYEQYF
-	-	TRBV9	TRBJ1-2	TGTGCCAGCAGCGTCTCCGGGAGAACTAACTATGGCTACACCTTC	CASSVSGRTNYGYTF
-	-	TRBV28	TRBJ1-1	TGTGCCAGCACCCTTCAACGTCCGGGGACGAACACTGAAGCTTTCTTT	CASTLQRPGTNTEAFF
TRBD1	-	TRBV23-1	TRBJ1-5	TGCGCCAGCAGTGCCTACAGGGGGCGCTGGCAGCCCCAGCATTTT	CASSAYRGRWQPQHF